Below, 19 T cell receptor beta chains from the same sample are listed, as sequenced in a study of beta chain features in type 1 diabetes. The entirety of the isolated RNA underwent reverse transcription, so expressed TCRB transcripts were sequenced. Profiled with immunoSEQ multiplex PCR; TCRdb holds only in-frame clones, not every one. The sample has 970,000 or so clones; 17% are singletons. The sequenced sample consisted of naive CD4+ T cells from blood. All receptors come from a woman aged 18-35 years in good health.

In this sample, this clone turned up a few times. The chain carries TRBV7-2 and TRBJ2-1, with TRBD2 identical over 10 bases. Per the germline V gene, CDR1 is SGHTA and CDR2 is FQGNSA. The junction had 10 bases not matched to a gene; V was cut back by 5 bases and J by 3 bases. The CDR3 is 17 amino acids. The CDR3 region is CASSLRSGLAVYNEQFF. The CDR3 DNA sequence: TGTGCCAGCAGCCTCCGGAGTGGACTAGCGGTCTACAATGAGCAGTTCTTC.

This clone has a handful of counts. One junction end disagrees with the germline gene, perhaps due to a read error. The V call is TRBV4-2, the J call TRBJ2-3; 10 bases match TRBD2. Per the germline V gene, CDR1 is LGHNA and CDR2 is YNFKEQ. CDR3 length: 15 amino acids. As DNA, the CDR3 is TGTGCCAGCAGCTACAGCGGGAGGGACACATATACGCAGTATTTT. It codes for CASSYSGRDTYTQYF.

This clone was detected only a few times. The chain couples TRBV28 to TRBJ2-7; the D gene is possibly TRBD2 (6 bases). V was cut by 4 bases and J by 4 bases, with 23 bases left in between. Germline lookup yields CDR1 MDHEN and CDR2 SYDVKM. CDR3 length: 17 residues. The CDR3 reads CASSWTRPGRELYEQYF. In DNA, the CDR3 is TGTGCCAGCAGTTGGACCCGACCCGGGAGAGAACTTTACGAGCAGTACTTC.

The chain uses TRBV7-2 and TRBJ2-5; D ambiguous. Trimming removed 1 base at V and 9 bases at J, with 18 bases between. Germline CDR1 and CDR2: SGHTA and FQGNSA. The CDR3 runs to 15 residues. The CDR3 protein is CASSLDPVGARAQYF. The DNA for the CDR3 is TGTGCCAGCAGCTTAGATCCTGTAGGCGCAAGGGCCCAGTACTTC.

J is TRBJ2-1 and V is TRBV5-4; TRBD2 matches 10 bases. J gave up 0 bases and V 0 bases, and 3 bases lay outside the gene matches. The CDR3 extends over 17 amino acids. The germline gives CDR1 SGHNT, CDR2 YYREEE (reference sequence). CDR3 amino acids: CASSLEAGGSSYNEQFF. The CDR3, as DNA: TGTGCCAGCAGCTTGGAAGCGGGAGGGAGCTCCTACAATGAGCAGTTCTTC.

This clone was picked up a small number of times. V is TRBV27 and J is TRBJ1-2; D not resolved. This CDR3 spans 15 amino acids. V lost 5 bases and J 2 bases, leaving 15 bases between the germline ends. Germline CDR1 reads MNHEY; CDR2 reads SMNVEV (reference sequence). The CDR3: CASSPLAVRNYGYTF. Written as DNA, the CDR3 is TGTGCCAGCAGTCCACTGGCCGTCAGGAACTATGGCTACACCTTC.

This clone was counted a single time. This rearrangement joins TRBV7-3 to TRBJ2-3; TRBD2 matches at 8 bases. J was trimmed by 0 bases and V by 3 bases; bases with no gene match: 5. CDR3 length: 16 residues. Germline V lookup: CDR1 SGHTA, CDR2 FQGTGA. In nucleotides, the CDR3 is TGTGCCAGCAGCTTGACCGGGACTAGAAGCACAGATACGCAGTATTTT. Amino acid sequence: CASSLTGTRSTDTQYF.

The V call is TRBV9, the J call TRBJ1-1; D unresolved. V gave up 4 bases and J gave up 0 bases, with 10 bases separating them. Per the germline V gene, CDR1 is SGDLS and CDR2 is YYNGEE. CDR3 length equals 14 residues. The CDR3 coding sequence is TGTGCCAGCAGCCTAGACCCAATGAACACTGAAGCTTTCTTT. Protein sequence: CASSLDPMNTEAFF.

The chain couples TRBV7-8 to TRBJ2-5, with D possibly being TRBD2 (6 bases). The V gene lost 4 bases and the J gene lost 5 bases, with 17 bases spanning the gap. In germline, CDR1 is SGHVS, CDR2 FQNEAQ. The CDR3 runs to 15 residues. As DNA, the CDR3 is TGTGCCAGCAGCTGGCGGGACTTCTTGACGGAGACCCAGTACTTC. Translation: CASSWRDFLTETQYF.

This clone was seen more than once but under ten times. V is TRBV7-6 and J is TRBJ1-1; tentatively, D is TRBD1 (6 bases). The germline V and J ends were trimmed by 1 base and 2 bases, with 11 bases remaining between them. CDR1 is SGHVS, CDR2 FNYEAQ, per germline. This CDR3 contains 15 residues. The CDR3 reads CASSLGAGHNTEAFF. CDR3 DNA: TGTGCCAGCAGCTTAGGTGCGGGACACAACACTGAAGCTTTCTTT.

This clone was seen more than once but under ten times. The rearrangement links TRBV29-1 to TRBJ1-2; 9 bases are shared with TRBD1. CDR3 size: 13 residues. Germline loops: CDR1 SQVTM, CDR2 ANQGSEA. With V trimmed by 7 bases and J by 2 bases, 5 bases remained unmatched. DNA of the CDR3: TGCAGCGCCGGGGGGACAGGGAACTATGGCTACACCTTC. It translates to CSAGGTGNYGYTF. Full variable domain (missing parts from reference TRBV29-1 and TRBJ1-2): SAVISQKPSRDICQRGTSLTIQCQVDSQVTMMFWYRQQPGQSLTLIATANQGSEATYESGFVIDKFPISRPNLTFSTLTVSNMSPEDSSIYLCSAGGTGNYGYTFGSGTRLTVV.

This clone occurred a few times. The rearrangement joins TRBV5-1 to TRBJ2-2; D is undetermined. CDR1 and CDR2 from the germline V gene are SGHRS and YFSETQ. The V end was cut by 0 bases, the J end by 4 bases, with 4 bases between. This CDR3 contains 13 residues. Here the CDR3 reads CASSLGITGELFF. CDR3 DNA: TGCGCCAGCAGCTTGGGTATCACCGGGGAGCTGTTTTTT.

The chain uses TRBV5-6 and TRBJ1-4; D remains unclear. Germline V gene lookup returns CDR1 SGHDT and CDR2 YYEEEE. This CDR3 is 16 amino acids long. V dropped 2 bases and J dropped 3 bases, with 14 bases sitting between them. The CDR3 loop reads CASSLFRTGANEKLFF. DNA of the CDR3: TGTGCCAGCAGCTTATTCCGGACGGGTGCTAATGAAAAACTGTTTTTT.

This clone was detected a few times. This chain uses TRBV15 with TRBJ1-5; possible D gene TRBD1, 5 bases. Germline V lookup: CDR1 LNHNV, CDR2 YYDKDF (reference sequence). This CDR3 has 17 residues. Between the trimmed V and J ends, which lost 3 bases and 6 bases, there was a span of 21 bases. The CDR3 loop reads CATSSRIGWGEGQPQHF. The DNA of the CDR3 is TGTGCCACCAGCAGCAGGATCGGATGGGGGGAGGGTCAGCCCCAGCATTTT.

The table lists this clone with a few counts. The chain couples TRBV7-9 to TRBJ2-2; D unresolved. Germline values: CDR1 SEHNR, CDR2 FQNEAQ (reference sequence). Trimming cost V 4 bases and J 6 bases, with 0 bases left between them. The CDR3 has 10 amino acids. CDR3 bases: TGTGCCAGCAGCTCCGGGGAGCTGTTTTTT. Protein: CASSSGELFF.

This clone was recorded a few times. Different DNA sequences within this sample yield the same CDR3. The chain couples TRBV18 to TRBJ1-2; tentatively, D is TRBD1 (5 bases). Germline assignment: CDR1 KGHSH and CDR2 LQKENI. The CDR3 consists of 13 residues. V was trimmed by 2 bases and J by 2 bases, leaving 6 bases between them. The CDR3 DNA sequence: TGTGCCAGCTCACCAGGGGCGAACTATGGCTACACCTTC. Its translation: CASSPGANYGYTF.

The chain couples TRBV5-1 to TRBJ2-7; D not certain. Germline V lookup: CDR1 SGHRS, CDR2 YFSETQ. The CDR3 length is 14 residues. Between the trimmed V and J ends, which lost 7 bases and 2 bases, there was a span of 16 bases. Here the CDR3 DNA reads TGCGCCAGCTCTTGGCATCAGCCGGCCTACGAGCAGTACTTC. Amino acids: CASSWHQPAYEQYF.

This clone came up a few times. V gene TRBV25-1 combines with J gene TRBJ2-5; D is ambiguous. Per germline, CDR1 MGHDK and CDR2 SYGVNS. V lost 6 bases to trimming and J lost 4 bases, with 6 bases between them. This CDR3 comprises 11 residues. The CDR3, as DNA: TGTGCCAGCAGGGTCTCAGAGACCCAGTACTTC. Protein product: CASRVSETQYF. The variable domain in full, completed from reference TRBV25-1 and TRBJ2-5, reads EADIYQTPRYLVIGTGKKITLECSQTMGHDKMYWYQQDPGMELHLIHYSYGVNSTEKGDLSSESTVSRIRTEHFPLTLESARPSHTSQYLCASRVSETQYFGPGTRLLVL.

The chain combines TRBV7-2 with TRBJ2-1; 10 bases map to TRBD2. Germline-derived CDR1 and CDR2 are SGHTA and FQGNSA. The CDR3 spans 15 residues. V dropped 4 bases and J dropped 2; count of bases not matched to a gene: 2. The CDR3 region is CASSYGLAAYNEQFF. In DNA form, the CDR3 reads TGTGCCAGCAGCTACGGACTAGCGGCCTACAATGAGCAGTTCTTC. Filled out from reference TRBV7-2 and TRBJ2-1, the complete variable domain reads GAGVSQSPSNKVTEKGKDVELRCDPISGHTALYWYRQSLGQGLEFLIYFQGNSAPDKSGLPSDRFSAERTGGSVSTLTIQRTQQEDSAVYLCASSYGLAAYNEQFFGPGTRLTVL.